The clone carrying this TCR beta chain was observed a handful of times. Its antigen is undetermined. The entry originates in a study of blood T cells in healthy people across ages. A second about 6 to 12 cycle PCR used barcoded and J-beta primers. Every single cDNA molecule received a tag from a template-switch adaptor with 12 random nucleotides. TCRdb re-derived calls from the 5' RACE reads in MiXCR, one entry per CDR3 protein. This sample has roughly 1 million distinct CDR3 sequences, with under 30% found just once. Study-wide points: Older individuals had lower TCR beta diversity per million T cells (the decline was roughly linear).

Germline CDR1 MGHRA, CDR2 YSYEKL. The CDR3 runs to 16 residues. These data were likewise used in another study, on T cells of mothers and their children. That study reports: Addition of sample barcodes and 2-4 random nucleotides occurred through the M1S primer of the second PCR. There was no detection of any persistent microchimeric T cell clones.

The sample was blood. The chain couples TRBV4-1 to TRBJ2-5; no clear D gene. The DNA end is a closer match to TRBJ2-1, so the J assignment may be wrong. This TCR came from a girl aged 2-10 years in good health. The CDR3 reads CASSQEPGPLGNEQFF. As DNA, the CDR3 is TGCGCCAGCAGCCAGGAACCCGGACCCCTCGGGAATGAGCAGTTCTTC.